This TCR beta chain originates from a study of blood T cell repertoires in COVID-19 (dated by TCRdb to the early 2020s). At the level of the whole study: Collaborator samples came from the United States, Italy and Spain and covered acute and convalescent phases of COVID-19. The dataset comprised deeply sampled blood TCRbeta repertoires from subjects exposed to, actively infected with, or recovered from COVID-19. Samples were obtained from the ongoing ImmuneRACE study (first 160 participants) and from 1,000 to 1,500 subjects provided by 6 global collaborators. Sample metadata almost always included a de-identified subject ID, COVID-19 status, age in years and sex. The repertoires were released in a freely available public database intended as a resource for research on the immune response to SARS-CoV-2. HLA class I and class II types, where available, came from metadata supplied by the sample provider rather than from assay-based typing. The prospective study material was composed of cDNA or gDNA derived from T cells, B-cell-depleted T cells, or PBMCs. Points the paper makes about the study in general: The quantity of clinical and demographic metadata differed by source and by participant and was supplied without curation.

Worth noting for this clone: No antigen is known for it. The sample holds no much larger clone one base away, and base qualities are not on file.

Clipping removes 3 bases from V and 5 bases from J, with 5 as the unmatched junction base count. CDR1 and CDR2, per the germline V gene, are SGHRS and YFSETQ. Measured from the cysteine to the phenylalanine, the CDR3 is 14 residues long. The entry retains the CDR3 DNA only, 42 bases that are in frame from base 1. The immunoSEQ Assay, a bias-controlled multiplex PCR, was used to amplify TCRbeta CDR3 regions from genomic DNA. The original methods were these. Within the assay, amplification of reference gene primers was used to estimate how many nucleated cells each sample contained. To quantify the absolute abundance of each unique TCRbeta CDR3 rearrangement, sequence reads were collapsed and filtered. For each sample, productive Simpson clonality was calculated as the square root of Simpson's diversity index across productive rearrangements. Not all clones reach the TCRdb copy of this immuneACCESS table, which keeps in-frame sequences only. Checked studies attribute under half of the gap to unresolved V genes and leave the rest unexplained. V, J and clone size reflect that table, while D and trimming were determined from the DNA. For this sample the table gives about 60,000 clones, of which around 90% were detected only once. The ten top clones hold over 4% of the sample.

The collaborating institutions used their own protocols to collect whole blood in K2EDTA tubes. For TCRbeta analysis, collaborators shipped samples as frozen whole blood, isolated PBMCs, or DNA extracted from either of those sample types. The sequenced material came from peripheral blood. This TCR was recovered from a man aged 55 to 70 with acute or convalescent COVID-19. The chain is assembled from TRBV5-1 and TRBJ2-5; the central 9 bases match TRBD2. The DNA sequence reads TGCGCCAGCAGCTCCGGGGCGGGAGGGGAGACCCAGTACTTC. This sequence encodes CASSSGAGGETQYF.